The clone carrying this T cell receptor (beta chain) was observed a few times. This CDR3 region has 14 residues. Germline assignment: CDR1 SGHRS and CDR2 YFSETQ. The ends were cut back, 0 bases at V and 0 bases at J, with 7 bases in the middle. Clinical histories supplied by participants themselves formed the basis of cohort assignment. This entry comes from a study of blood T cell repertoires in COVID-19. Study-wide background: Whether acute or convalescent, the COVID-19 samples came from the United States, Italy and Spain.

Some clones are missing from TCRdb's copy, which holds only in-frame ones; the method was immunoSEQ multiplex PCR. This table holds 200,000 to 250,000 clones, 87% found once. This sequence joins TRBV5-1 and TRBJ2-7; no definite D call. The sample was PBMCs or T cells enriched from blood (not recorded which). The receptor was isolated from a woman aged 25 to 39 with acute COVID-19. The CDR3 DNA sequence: TGCGCCAGCAGCTTGGCAGTCAGCTCCTACGAGCAGTACTTC. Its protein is CASSLAVSSYEQYF.